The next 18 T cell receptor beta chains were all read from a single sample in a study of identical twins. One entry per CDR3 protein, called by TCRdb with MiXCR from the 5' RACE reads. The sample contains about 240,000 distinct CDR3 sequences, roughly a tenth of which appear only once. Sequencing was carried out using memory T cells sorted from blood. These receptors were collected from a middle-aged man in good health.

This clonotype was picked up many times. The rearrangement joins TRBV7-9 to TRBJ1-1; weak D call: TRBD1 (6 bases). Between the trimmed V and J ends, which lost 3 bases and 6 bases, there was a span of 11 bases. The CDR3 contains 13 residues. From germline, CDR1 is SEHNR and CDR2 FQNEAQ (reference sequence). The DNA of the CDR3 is TGTGCCAGCAGCTTCGACAGGAGTGCTGAAGCTTTCTTT. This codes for CASSFDRSAEAFF.

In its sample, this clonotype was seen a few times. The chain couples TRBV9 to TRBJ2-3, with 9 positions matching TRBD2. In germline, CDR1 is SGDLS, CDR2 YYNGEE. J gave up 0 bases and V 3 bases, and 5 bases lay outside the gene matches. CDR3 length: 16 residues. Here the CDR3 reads CASSAAGGPSTDTQYF. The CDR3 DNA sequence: TGTGCCAGCAGCGCCGCGGGGGGGCCGAGCACAGATACGCAGTATTTT.

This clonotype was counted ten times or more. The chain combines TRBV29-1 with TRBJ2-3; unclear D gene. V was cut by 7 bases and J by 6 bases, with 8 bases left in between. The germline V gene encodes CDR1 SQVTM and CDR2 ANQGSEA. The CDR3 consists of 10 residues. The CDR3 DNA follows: TGCAGCGCTGGACCCGATACGCAGTATTTT. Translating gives CSAGPDTQYF.

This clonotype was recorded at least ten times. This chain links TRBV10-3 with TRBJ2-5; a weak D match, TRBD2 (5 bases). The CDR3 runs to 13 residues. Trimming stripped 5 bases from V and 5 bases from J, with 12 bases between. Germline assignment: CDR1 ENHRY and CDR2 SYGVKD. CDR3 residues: CAISSGNRETQYF. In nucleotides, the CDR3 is TGTGCCATCAGTTCCGGGAACCGGGAGACCCAGTACTTC.

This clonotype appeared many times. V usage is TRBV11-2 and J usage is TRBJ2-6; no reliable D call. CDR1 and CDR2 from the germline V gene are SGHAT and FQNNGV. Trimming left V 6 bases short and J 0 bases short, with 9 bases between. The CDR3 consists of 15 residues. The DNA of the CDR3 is TGTGCCAGCAGGGGTGTGGACTCTGGGGCCAACGTCCTGACTTTC. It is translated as CASRGVDSGANVLTF. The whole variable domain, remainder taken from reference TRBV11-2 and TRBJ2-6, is EAGVAQSPRYKIIEKRQSVAFWCNPISGHATLYWYQQILGQGPKLLIQFQNNGVVDDSQLPKDRFSAERLKGVDSTLKIQPAKLEDSAVYLCASRGVDSGANVLTFGAGSRLTVL.

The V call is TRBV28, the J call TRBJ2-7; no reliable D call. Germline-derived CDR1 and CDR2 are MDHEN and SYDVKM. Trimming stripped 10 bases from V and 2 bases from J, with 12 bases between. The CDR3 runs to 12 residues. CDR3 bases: TGTGCCACCACTACTATTCCCTACGAGCAGTACTTC. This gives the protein CATTTIPYEQYF.

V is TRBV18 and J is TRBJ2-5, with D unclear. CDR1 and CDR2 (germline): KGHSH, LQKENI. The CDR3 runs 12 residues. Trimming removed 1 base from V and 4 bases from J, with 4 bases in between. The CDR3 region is CASSPQIETQYF. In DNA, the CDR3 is TGTGCCAGCTCACCACAGATAGAGACCCAGTACTTC.

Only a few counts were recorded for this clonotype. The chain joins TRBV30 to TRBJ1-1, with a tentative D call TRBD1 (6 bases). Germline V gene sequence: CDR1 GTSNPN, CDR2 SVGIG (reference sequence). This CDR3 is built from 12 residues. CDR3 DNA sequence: TGTGTTCTGGCAGACAGGAGCGCTGAAGCTTTCTTT. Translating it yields CVLADRSAEAFF.

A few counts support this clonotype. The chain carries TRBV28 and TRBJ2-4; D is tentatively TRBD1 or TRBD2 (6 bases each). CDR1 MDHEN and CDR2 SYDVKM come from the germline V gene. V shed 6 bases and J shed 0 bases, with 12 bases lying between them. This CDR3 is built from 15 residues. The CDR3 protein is CASSNRDLAKNIQYF. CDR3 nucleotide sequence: TGTGCCAGCAGCAACAGGGACTTAGCCAAAAACATTCAGTACTTC.

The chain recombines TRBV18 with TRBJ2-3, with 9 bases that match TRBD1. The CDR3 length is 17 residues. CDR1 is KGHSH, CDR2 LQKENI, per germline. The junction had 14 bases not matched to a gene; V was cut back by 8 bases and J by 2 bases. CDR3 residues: CASHRTGAKRDTDTQYF. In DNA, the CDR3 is TGTGCCAGCCACCGGACAGGGGCTAAGAGGGACACAGATACGCAGTATTTT.

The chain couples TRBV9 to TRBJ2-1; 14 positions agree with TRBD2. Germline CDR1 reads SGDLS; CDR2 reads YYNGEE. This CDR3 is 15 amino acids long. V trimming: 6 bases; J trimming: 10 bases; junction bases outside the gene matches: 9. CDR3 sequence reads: CASNPGTSGGQEQFF. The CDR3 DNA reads TGTGCCAGCAACCCCGGGACTAGCGGGGGCCAAGAGCAGTTCTTC.

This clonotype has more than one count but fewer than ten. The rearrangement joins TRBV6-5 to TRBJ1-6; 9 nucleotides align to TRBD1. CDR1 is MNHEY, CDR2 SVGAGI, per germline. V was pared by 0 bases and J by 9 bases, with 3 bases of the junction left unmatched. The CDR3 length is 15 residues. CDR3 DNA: TGTGCCAGCAGTTACTCGGGGACAGGGTCTTCACCCCTCCACTTT. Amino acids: CASSYSGTGSSPLHF.

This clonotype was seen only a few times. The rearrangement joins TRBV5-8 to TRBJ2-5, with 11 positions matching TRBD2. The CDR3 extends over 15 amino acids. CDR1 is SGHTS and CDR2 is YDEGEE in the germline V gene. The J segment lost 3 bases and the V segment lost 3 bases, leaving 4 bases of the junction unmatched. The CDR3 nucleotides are TGTGCCAGCAGCTCGGGACTAGCGGTAAAAGAGACCCAGTACTTC. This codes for CASSSGLAVKETQYF.

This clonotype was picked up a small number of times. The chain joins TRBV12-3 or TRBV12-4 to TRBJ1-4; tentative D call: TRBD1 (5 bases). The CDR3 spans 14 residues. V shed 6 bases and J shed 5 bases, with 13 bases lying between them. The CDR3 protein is CASSYRDSNEKLFF. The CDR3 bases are TGTGCCAGCAGCTATCGGGACTCCAATGAAAAACTGTTTTTT.

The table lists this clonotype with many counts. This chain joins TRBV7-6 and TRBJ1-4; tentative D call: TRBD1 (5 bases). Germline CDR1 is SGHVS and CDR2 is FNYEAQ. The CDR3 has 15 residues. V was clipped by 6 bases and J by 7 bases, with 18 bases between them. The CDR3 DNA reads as TGTGCCAGCAGTAGAAACGGCAGGGTGGGTGAAAAACTGTTTTTT. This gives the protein CASSRNGRVGEKLFF. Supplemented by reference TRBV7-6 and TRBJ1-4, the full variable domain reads GAGVSQSPRYKVTKRGQDVALRCDPISGHVSLYWYRQALGQGPEFLTYFNYEAQQDKSGLPNDRFSAERPEGSISTLTIQRTEQRDSAMYRCASSRNGRVGEKLFFGSGTQLSVL.

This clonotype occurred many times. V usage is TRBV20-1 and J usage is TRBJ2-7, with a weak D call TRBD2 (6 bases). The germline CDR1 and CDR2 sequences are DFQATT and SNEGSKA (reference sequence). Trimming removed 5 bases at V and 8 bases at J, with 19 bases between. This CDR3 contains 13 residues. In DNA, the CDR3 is TGCAGTGCTGGCAGGGACTTGGGGACTCAGCAGTACTTC. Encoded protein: CSAGRDLGTQQYF.

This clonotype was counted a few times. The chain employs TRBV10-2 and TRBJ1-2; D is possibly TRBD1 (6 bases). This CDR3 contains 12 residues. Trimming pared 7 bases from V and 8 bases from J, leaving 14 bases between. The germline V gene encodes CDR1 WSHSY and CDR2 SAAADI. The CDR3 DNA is TGCGCCAGCACCAAGGACAGTCGCGGCTACACCTTC. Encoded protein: CASTKDSRGYTF.

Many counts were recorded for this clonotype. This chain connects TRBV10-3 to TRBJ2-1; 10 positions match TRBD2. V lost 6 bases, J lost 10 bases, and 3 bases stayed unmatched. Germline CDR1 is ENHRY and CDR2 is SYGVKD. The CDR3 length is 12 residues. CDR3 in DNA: TGTGCCATCAGCCTAGCGGGAGTCGAGCAGTTCTTC. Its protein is CAISLAGVEQFF.